This T cell receptor (beta chain) emerged from a study of neoadjuvant nivolumab and ipilimumab in lung cancer. Overall study results and limits: Pathologic regression was not significantly tied to TCR clonality. Only a small number of samples underwent TCR sequencing.

This clone is a singleton in its sample. Its antigen is as yet unknown. CDR1 and CDR2 from the germline V gene are SQVTM and ANQGSEA. The V gene lost 4 bases and the J gene lost 5 bases, with 11 bases spanning the gap. The CDR3 sequence is 12 residues long. Using immunoSEQ multiplex PCR, the repertoire was profiled, and TCRdb retains in-frame clones only, with some absent. In the table there are around 30,000 clones, more than 70% of which are singletons. The V and J genes are TRBV29-1 and TRBJ1-1; D gene unclear. This sequence originates from an adult with non-small cell lung cancer. Sequencing used peripheral blood, obtained before neoadjuvant nivolumab, alone or with ipilimumab. In nucleotides, the CDR3 is TGCAGCGTTGTACCTACCGGGACTGAAGCTTTCTTT. Translated, it gives CSVVPTGTEAFF.